The 10 T cell receptor beta chains below were found in one sample sequenced in a study of cytomegalovirus exposure and HLA in healthy donors. The PCR contained 60 Vbeta and 13 Jbeta primers. Assay used: immunoSEQ multiplex PCR; TCRdb lists only in-frame clones, some missing. The sample contains over 150,000 clones, about 76% of which appear only once. Sample: PBMCs. The receptors here all came from a man aged 30-40 years in good health and CMV-seropositive.

This clone was observed a handful of times. The chain has TRBV6-5 and TRBJ2-7, with TRBD2 matching 8 bases. The CDR3 runs to 13 residues. V shed 10 bases and J 0 bases; nucleotides not matched to a gene: 5. Germline CDR1 MNHEY, CDR2 SVGAGI. CDR3 in DNA: TGTGCCACACGACTAGCGAGCTCCTACGAGCAGTACTTC. It encodes CATRLASSYEQYF.

The rearrangement uses TRBV30 and TRBJ1-1; D is ambiguous. The CDR3 contains 13 residues. Germline CDR1 is GTSNPN and CDR2 is SVGIG (reference sequence). Trimming took off 4 bases at V and 1 base at J, with 10 bases between the two ends. The CDR3 region is CAWKVRQNTEAFF. CDR3 in DNA: TGTGCCTGGAAGGTCAGGCAGAACACTGAAGCTTTCTTT.

The sample holds one count of this clone. The chain links TRBV28 to TRBJ1-5; 8 nucleotides line up with TRBD1. In germline, CDR1 is MDHEN, CDR2 SYDVKM. This CDR3 is 13 amino acids long. Trimming at V came to 3 bases and at J to 5 bases, leaving 0 bases not matched to a gene. In DNA form, the CDR3 reads TGTGCCAGCAGTTTGGACAGGGATCAGCCCCAGCATTTT. Protein sequence: CASSLDRDQPQHF.

V is TRBV5-1 and J is TRBJ2-3, with D maybe TRBD2 (6 bases). Looked up from germline, CDR1 is SGHRS and CDR2 is YFSETQ. Trimming pared 4 bases from V and 3 bases from J, leaving 18 bases between. CDR3 length: 16 amino acids. CDR3 sequence: CASSPGLNRNTDTQYF. In nucleotides, the CDR3 is TGCGCCAGCAGCCCGGGACTGAACCGGAATACAGATACGCAGTATTTT.

This chain joins TRBV4-1 and TRBJ1-2; weak D call: TRBD1 (5 bases). Germline CDR1 is MGHRA and CDR2 is YSYEKL. Trimming left V 1 base short and J 8 bases short, with 11 bases between. This CDR3 is 13 amino acids long. CDR3 region: CASSQGTGEGYTF. CDR3 DNA: TGCGCCAGCAGCCAAGGGACGGGGGAAGGCTACACCTTC.

This clone was picked up one time. The chain has TRBV15 and TRBJ2-7; D may be TRBD2 (6 bases). The CDR3 sequence is 14 residues long. Germline CDR1 LNHNV, CDR2 YYDKDF (reference sequence). The ends were cut back, 3 bases at V and 4 bases at J, with 13 bases in the middle. CDR3 amino acids: CATSSGGSVYEQYF. CDR3 nucleotide sequence: TGTGCCACCAGCAGTGGAGGGTCGGTATACGAGCAGTACTTC.

The V and J genes are TRBV2 and TRBJ2-5; possible D gene TRBD1, 6 bases. The end of the DNA is better explained by TRBJ2-7, so the J call may be wrong. Per the germline V gene, CDR1 is SNHLY and CDR2 is FYNNEI. This CDR3 is 15 amino acids long. CDR3 in DNA: TGTGCCAGCACCACGGCAGGGGCCAACTCCTACGAGCAGTACTTC. The encoded protein is CASTTAGANSYEQYF.

V and J are TRBV5-1 and TRBJ1-1; possibly TRBD1 for D (5 bases). The CDR3 sequence is 17 residues long. The germline CDR1 and CDR2 sequences are SGHRS and YFSETQ. Trimming removed 4 bases from V and 5 bases from J, with 24 bases in between. In DNA form, the CDR3 reads TGCGCCAGCAGCCCCCTTGCGGGGGTTGGTTTAAAAACTGAAGCTTTCTTT. Protein: CASSPLAGVGLKTEAFF.

The rearrangement joins TRBV10-1 to TRBJ2-7; 8 nucleotides line up with TRBD1. V shed 5 bases and J 6 bases; nucleotides not matched to a gene: 3. The CDR3 is 12 residues long. Germline loops: CDR1 WNHNN, CDR2 SYGVQD (reference sequence). Here the CDR3 DNA reads TGCGCCAGCAGTTTTACAGGGGGCGAGCAGTACTTC. Its protein product is CASSFTGGEQYF.

The chain employs TRBV9 and TRBJ2-1, with 7 positions matching TRBD2. Germline CDR1 is SGDLS and CDR2 is YYNGEE. The CDR3 is made up of 14 amino acids. Trimming at V came to 4 bases and at J to 7 bases, leaving 8 bases not matched to a gene. The chain's CDR3 is CASSTVARGNEQFF. CDR3 bases: TGTGCCAGCAGCACGGTGGCGCGGGGGAATGAGCAGTTCTTC.